The clone carrying this T cell receptor beta chain was found a few times. Its cognate antigen is unknown. Both TRBC1 and TRBC2 were covered by a beta constant-region primer of two equimolar oligonucleotides. Four rounds of PCR amplified the ligated cDNA using nested alpha and beta constant-region primers plus SP2. TCRdb re-analysed the UMI-ligation and nested PCR reads in MiXCR, keeping a single row per CDR3 protein. Of roughly 100,000 distinct CDR3 sequences in the sample, roughly 14% were seen once. This entry comes from a study of naive and memory T cell subsets. Study outcomes and limitations: A few larger clonotypes appeared in naive repertoires, especially CD8, possibly memory cells re-expressing CD45RA.

Cells stained for CD3, CD4, CD8, CD45RA and CD27 were sorted into four subsets. The CDR3 spans 13 residues. Germline-derived CDR1 and CDR2 are DFQATT and SNEGSKA (reference sequence). V was pared by 0 bases and J by 10 bases, with 3 bases of the junction left unmatched. V and J are TRBV20-1 and TRBJ2-1, with 10 nucleotides matching TRBD1. Sequences were obtained from naive CD8+ T cells from blood. This receptor was obtained from a human donor in good health. CDR3 sequence: CSAREGTGEEQFF. The CDR3 DNA is TGCAGTGCTAGAGAGGGGACAGGGGAAGAGCAGTTCTTC.